This entry lists 20 T cell receptor beta chains sequenced from one sample in a study of cytomegalovirus exposure and HLA in healthy donors. Primers included in the PCR were 60 Vbeta and 13 Jbeta primers. Sequencing was performed with immunoSEQ multiplex PCR; in TCRdb, only in-frame clones are kept and a portion is missing. Found here are under 150,000 clones, 79% of them singletons; the top ten hold approximately 6.3%. The sequenced sample was PBMCs. The receptors shown here come from a woman between 35 and 50 years old in good health and CMV-seropositive.

The chain carries TRBV2 and TRBJ1-5; no reliable D call. Per the germline V gene, CDR1 is SNHLY and CDR2 is FYNNEI. The CDR3 totals 14 residues. V lost 6 bases and J 4 bases, leaving 13 bases between the germline ends. CDR3 DNA sequence: TGTGCCAGCAGCCCTTTAAACAGAAATCAGCCCCAGCATTTT. Its translation: CASSPLNRNQPQHF.

The chain couples TRBV7-2 to TRBJ2-1, with TRBD2 matching 9 bases. The CDR3 extends over 14 amino acids. Germline V gene lookup returns CDR1 SGHTA and CDR2 FQGNSA. The junction had 8 bases not matched to a gene; V was cut back by 4 bases and J by 10 bases. The CDR3 here is CASSWTSAGGEQFF. CDR3 nucleotide sequence: TGTGCCAGCAGCTGGACTAGCGCGGGAGGGGAGCAGTTCTTC.

V and J are TRBV5-1 and TRBJ2-3; D is unresolved. The CDR3 length is 15 residues. Germline CDR1 SGHRS, CDR2 YFSETQ. Trimming shortened V by 1 base and J by 2 bases, and 11 bases separated the two germline ends. The CDR3 spells CASSLNLLLTDTQYF. The DNA of the CDR3 is TGCGCCAGCAGCTTGAATCTACTCCTCACAGATACGCAGTATTTT.

A few counts support this clone. The chain employs TRBV7-2 and TRBJ1-2; D call uncertain. V was shortened by 1 base and J by 8 bases, with 17 bases between the two germline ends. The CDR3 is made up of 15 amino acids. The germline V gene has CDR1 SGHTA and CDR2 FQGNSA. The DNA of the CDR3 is TGTGCCAGCAGCTTAGTTTCGTTATCGGTCTGGGGCTACACCTTC. Amino acids: CASSLVSLSVWGYTF.

This chain joins TRBV6-5 and TRBJ2-1, with 11 bases matching TRBD2. The trim removed 0 bases at V and 6 bases at J, leaving 4 bases unmatched. The germline V gene encodes CDR1 MNHEY and CDR2 SVGAGI. The CDR3 spans 16 residues. The CDR3 here is CASSYSYSGGGNEQFF. CDR3 sequence (DNA): TGTGCCAGCAGTTACTCGTATAGCGGGGGGGGCAATGAGCAGTTCTTC.

The J gene is TRBJ1-1, the V gene TRBV18; D is perhaps TRBD1 (5 bases). V lost 10 bases, J lost 0 bases, and 12 bases lay in between. This CDR3 spans 13 amino acids. Germline CDR1 and CDR2: KGHSH and LQKENI. In nucleotides, the CDR3 is TGTGCCACCCAGGGAGGGATGAACACTGAAGCTTTCTTT. Translated, it gives CATQGGMNTEAFF.

J is TRBJ2-7 and V is TRBV18; D unclear. This CDR3 comprises 17 residues. The germline CDR1 and CDR2 sequences are KGHSH and LQKENI. Trimming cost V 4 bases and J 2 bases, with 21 bases left between them. Here the CDR3 reads CASSRPGALTSAYEQYF. The DNA for the CDR3 is TGTGCCAGCTCACGCCCCGGAGCCCTCACTTCGGCCTACGAGCAGTACTTC.

This clone was seen only once. The genes are TRBV7-2 and TRBJ2-2, with 12 bases aligning to TRBD2. This CDR3 has 19 residues. Germline V gives CDR1 SGHTA, CDR2 FQGNSA. Trimming at V came to 1 base and at J to 1 base, leaving 7 bases not matched to a gene. The CDR3 region has the DNA TGTGCCAGCAGCTTAGGACTAGCGGGGGTGCATAAGAACACCGGGGAGCTGTTTTTT. Encoded protein: CASSLGLAGVHKNTGELFF.

As to this clone: One junction end disagrees with the germline gene, perhaps due to a read error. The chain uses TRBV7-3 and TRBJ2-1; D uncertain. CDR3 length: 13 amino acids. Germline CDR1 and CDR2: SGHTA and FQGTGA. CDR3 sequence: CASSLGSFNEQFF. CDR3 DNA sequence: TGTGCCAGCAGCTTAGGCTCCTTCAATGAGCAGTTCTTC.

This chain connects TRBV28 to TRBJ2-2; TRBD1 matches 9 bases. Germline CDR1 is MDHEN and CDR2 is SYDVKM. This CDR3 has 15 residues. V gave up 6 bases and J gave up 6 bases; unmatched junction bases: 8. The CDR3 here is CASSLTGGGSGELFF. In DNA form, the CDR3 reads TGTGCCAGCAGCCTGACAGGGGGAGGATCCGGGGAGCTGTTTTTT.

This chain uses TRBV5-4 with TRBJ1-1, with 12 bases lining up with TRBD1. In germline, CDR1 is SGHNT, CDR2 YYREEE (reference sequence). J lost 7 bases, V lost 3 bases, and 10 bases had no gene match. The CDR3 totals 16 residues. The CDR3: CASSYTGTGGVGEAFF. In DNA, the CDR3 is TGTGCCAGCAGCTATACCGGGACAGGGGGCGTGGGTGAAGCTTTCTTT. Variable domain in full (rest from reference TRBV5-4 and TRBJ1-1): ETGVTQSPTHLIKTRGQQVTLRCSSQSGHNTVSWYQQALGQGPQFIFQYYREEENGRGNFPPRFSGLQFPNYSSELNVNALELDDSALYLCASSYTGTGGVGEAFFGQGTRLTVV.

This clone was seen once. The rearrangement uses TRBV18 and TRBJ1-1; TRBD1 is a possible D gene (6 bases). Trimming cost V 0 bases and J 4 bases, with 15 bases left between them. There are 16 residues in the CDR3. Per the germline V gene, CDR1 is KGHSH and CDR2 is LQKENI. The CDR3 loop is CASSPPGGQVSTEAFF. In DNA, the CDR3 is TGTGCCAGCTCACCACCGGGGGGGCAGGTGAGCACTGAAGCTTTCTTT.

The CDR3 DNA follows: TGTGCCAGCAGCTCCCATCTAGTTGCCAATGAGCAGTTCTTC. It codes for CASSSHLVANEQFF. V and J are TRBV7-9 and TRBJ2-1; D unresolved. The germline V gene has CDR1 SEHNR and CDR2 FQNEAQ (reference sequence). The V end was cut by 4 bases, the J end by 6 bases, with 13 bases between. The CDR3 is 14 residues long.

This rearrangement joins TRBV6-1 to TRBJ1-2; TRBD1 might be the D (6 bases). Germline V lookup: CDR1 MNHNS, CDR2 SASEGT. The CDR3 extends over 13 amino acids. The germline V and J ends were trimmed by 2 bases and 2 bases, with 6 bases remaining between them. The CDR3 nucleotides read TGTGCCAGCAGTGAAAGGGGGAACTATGGCTACACCTTC. Its translation: CASSERGNYGYTF.

The V call is TRBV5-4, the J call TRBJ2-1; 9 positions agree with TRBD2. The V segment lost 0 bases and the J segment 7 bases; nucleotides outside the gene matches: 2. CDR3 length: 14 amino acids. CDR1 is SGHNT, CDR2 YYREEE, per germline (reference sequence). CDR3 loop: CASSLGGGANEQFF. The DNA of the CDR3 is TGTGCCAGCAGCTTGGGCGGGGGGGCGAATGAGCAGTTCTTC.

The chain uses TRBV2 and TRBJ2-3; tentative D call: TRBD2 (5 bases). Germline CDR1 and CDR2: SNHLY and FYNNEI. The germline V and J ends were trimmed by 6 bases and 6 bases, with 16 bases remaining between them. The CDR3 length is 14 residues. CDR3 residues: CASRVAPLGDTQYF. CDR3 DNA: TGTGCCAGCAGAGTAGCGCCCCTGGGTGATACGCAGTATTTT.

This rearrangement joins TRBV5-6 to TRBJ2-7; 7 bases line up with TRBD1. This CDR3 region has 13 residues. J was trimmed by 6 bases and V by 0 bases; bases with no gene match: 3. Germline values: CDR1 SGHDT, CDR2 YYEEEE. The CDR3 spells CASSLGRQGEQYF. The DNA of the CDR3 is TGTGCCAGCAGCTTGGGCCGACAGGGCGAGCAGTACTTC.

The J gene is TRBJ2-1, the V gene TRBV5-6; 7 nucleotides line up with TRBD1. The V gene's germline CDR1 is SGHDT and CDR2 YYEEEE. V gave up 4 bases and J gave up 5 bases; unmatched junction bases: 6. CDR3 length: 14 amino acids. The CDR3 is CASSLGTANNEQFF. CDR3 coding DNA: TGTGCCAGCAGCCTGGGGACAGCCAACAATGAGCAGTTCTTC. The full variable domain, in which reference TRBV5-6 and TRBJ2-1 provide the parts outside the CDR3, is DAGVTQSPTHLIKTRGQQVTLRCSPKSGHDTVSWYQQALGQGPQFIFQYYEEEERQRGNFPDRFSGHQFPNYSSELNVNALLLGDSALYLCASSLGTANNEQFFGPGTRLTVL.

This chain uses TRBV6-1 with TRBJ2-7, with 10 bases fitting TRBD1. The CDR3 has 14 residues. Germline assignment: CDR1 MNHNS and CDR2 SASEGT. V shed 7 bases, J shed 1 base, and the junction held 4 bases outside the gene matches. CDR3 residues: CASNRGQGSYEQYF. CDR3 DNA sequence: TGTGCCAGCAATCGGGGACAGGGGTCCTACGAGCAGTACTTC.

The chain uses TRBV30 and TRBJ1-1; D gene uncertain. The CDR3 has 13 residues. Germline-derived CDR1 and CDR2 are GTSNPN and SVGIG (reference sequence). Trimming took off 3 bases at V and 4 bases at J, with 12 bases between the two ends. The CDR3 bases are TGTGCCTGGAGGAGTGTTCGGGGCACTGAAGCTTTCTTT. Its translation is CAWRSVRGTEAFF.